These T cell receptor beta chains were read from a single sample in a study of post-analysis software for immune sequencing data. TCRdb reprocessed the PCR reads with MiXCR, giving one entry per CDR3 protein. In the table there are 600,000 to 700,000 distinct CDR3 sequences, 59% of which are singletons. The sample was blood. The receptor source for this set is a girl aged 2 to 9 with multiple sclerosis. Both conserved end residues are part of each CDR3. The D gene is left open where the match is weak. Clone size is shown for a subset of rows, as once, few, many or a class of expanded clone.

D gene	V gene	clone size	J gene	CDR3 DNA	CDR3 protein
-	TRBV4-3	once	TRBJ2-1	TGCGCCAGCAGCCTCCTCCTGGGGGATGAGCAGTTCTTC	CASSLLLGDEQFF
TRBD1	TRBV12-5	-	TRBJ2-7	TGTGCTAGTGGTTTGGAGGACAGGGAGGCCTACGAGCAGTACTTC	CASGLEDREAYEQYF
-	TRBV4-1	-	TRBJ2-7	TGCGCCAGCAGCCAAGAGGGCGTCCCTGAGCAGTACTTC	CASSQEGVPEQYF
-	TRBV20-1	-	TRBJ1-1	TGCAGTGCGCAGACAGAACAAGGATTTAACACTGAAGCTTTCTTT	CSAQTEQGFNTEAFF
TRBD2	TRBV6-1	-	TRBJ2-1	TGTGCCAGCAGCCTACTGGGGACTAGCGTTCATCCCCTCTCCTACAATGAGCAGTTCTTC	CASSLLGTSVHPLSYNEQFF
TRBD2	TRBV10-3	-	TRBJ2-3	TGTGCCATCAGGGGACTAGCGGGAGGCACAGATACGCAGTATTTT	CAIRGLAGGTDTQYF
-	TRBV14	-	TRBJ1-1	TGTGCCAGCAGCCGGGCGGCTGGGACTGGCACTGAAGCTTTCTTT	CASSRAAGTGTEAFF
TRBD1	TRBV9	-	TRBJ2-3	TGTGCCAGCATTCAGGGACAGGGGCAGTATTTT	CASIQGQGQYF
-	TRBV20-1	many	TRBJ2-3	TGCAGTGCTCTCCGACTCACAGATACGCAGTATTTT	CSALRLTDTQYF
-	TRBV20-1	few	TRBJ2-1	TGCAGTGCTAGAGAGCTAGCGTCGGCAGGTTACAATGAGCAGTTCTTC	CSARELASAGYNEQFF
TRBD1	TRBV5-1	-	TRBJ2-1	TGCGCCAGCAGTCGGGACAGGGGGCCGTGCGATGAGCAGTTCTTC	CASSRDRGPCDEQFF
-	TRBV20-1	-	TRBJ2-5	TGCAGTGCTAGTTTGGTTCTCGGGGAGACCCAGTACTTC	CSASLVLGETQYF
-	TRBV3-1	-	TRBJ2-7	TGTGCCGGCAGCCAGAGCGGCCTACCCTACGAGCAGTACTTC	CAGSQSGLPYEQYF
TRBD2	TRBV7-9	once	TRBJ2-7	TGTGCCAGCAGCTTAAAGGGGGGGACTAGCGGCCGCCACGAGCAGTACTTC	CASSLKGGTSGRHEQYF
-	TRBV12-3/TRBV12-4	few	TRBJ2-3	TGTGCCAGCCCGCCGCCGTCTCGGGCCAGCACAGATACGCAGTATTTT	CASPPPSRASTDTQYF
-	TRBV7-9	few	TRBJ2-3	TGTGCCAGCAGCTTACTTAATCCAGATACGCAGTATTTT	CASSLLNPDTQYF
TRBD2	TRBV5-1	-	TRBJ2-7	TGCGCCAGCAGCATCAGGACTAGCGGGGACGAGCAGTACTTC	CASSIRTSGDEQYF
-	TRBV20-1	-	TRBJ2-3	TGCAGTGCTAGAGATGGGAGTAGCAGTACGCAGTATTTT	CSARDGSSSTQYF
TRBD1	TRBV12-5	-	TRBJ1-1	TGTGCTAGTGGTTTGGTCACAGGGGGCCTCATGAACACTGAAGCTTTCTTT	CASGLVTGGLMNTEAFF
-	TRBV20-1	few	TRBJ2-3	TGCAGTGCTAGGGACACCCGCACAGATACGCAGTATTTT	CSARDTRTDTQYF
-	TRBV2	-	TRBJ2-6	TGTGCCAGCAGTTCCCAGGACCTCTCTGGGGCCAACGTCCTGACTTTC	CASSSQDLSGANVLTF
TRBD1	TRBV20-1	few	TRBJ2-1	TGCAGTGCTTCCCCCGGGACAGGGGGCTGGAATGAGCAGTTCTTC	CSASPGTGGWNEQFF
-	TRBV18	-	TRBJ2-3	TGTGCCAGCTCACCGCAGGGTCGGCCAGATACGCAGTATTTT	CASSPQGRPDTQYF
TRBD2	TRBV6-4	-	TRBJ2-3	TGTGCCAGCAGTGACTCGGGGGAGGGGGATACGCAGTATTTT	CASSDSGEGDTQYF
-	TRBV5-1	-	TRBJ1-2	TGCGCCAGCAGCGTGGATGGAGTAAACTATGGCTACACCTTC	CASSVDGVNYGYTF
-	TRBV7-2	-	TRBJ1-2	TGTGCCAGCAGCTTAGATCCGGGGGGGGGCTACACCTTC	CASSLDPGGGYTF
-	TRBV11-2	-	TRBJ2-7	TGTGCCAGCAGCTTTAACCAATACGAGCAGTACTTC	CASSFNQYEQYF
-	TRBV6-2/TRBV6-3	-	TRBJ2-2	TGTGCCAGCAGTTACTCGAGCACGCCCGGGGAGCTGTTTTTT	CASSYSSTPGELFF
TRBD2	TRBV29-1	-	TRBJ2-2	TGCAGCGTTGGACTAGCTCCCGGGGAGCTGTTTTTT	CSVGLAPGELFF
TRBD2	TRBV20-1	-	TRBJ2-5	TGCAGTGCAACCCCGATTAGCGGGGCCAAAGAGACCCAGTACTTC	CSATPISGAKETQYF
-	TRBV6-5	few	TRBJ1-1	TGTGCCAGCAGTTACGGGCAGGGTTTGAACACTGAAGCTTTCTTT	CASSYGQGLNTEAFF
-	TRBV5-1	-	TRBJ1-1	TGCGCCAGCAGCTGGAACTCGGGACAGAACACTGAAGCTTTCTTT	CASSWNSGQNTEAFF
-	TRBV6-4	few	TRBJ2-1	TGTGCCAGGTACAATGAGCAGTTCTTC	CARYNEQFF
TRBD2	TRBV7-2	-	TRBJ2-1	TGTGCCAGCAGCCTTCGGAGGGAGGGGCCCAATGAGCAGTTCTTC	CASSLRREGPNEQFF
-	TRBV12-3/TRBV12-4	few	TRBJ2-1	TGTGCCAGCAGTCCCCCTGAGGGCAGCTCCTACAATGAGCAGTTCTTC	CASSPPEGSSYNEQFF